This T cell receptor (beta chain) was retrieved from a study of CD8+ T cells in alopecia areata. On the study more broadly: Twice daily, treated patients received 5 to 10 mg of oral tofacitinib. Broader study findings: The presence of one nonresponder keeps the tie between baseline CD8+ expansion and response uncertain. Compared with normal scalp, lesional scalp had higher clonality and more expanded CD8+ clones. Tissue-resident alphabeta T cells belonging to normal skin likewise get sequenced within scalp specimens.

Following extraction, RNA underwent reverse transcription to cDNA, which served as the sequencing template. Libraries were prepared by immunoSEQ multiplex PCR; TCRdb keeps only in-frame clonotypes and omits some of them. The table has around 300,000 clones, 60% seen once. The V gene's germline CDR1 is SQVTM and CDR2 ANQGSEA. The length of the CDR3 is 14 residues. V shed 6 bases and J 9 bases; nucleotides not matched to a gene: 11. The treatment denotes: oral pan-JAK inhibitor, 5-10 mg twice daily. This clone was seen just once. Its specificity is unknown. This clonotype originated in a human donor with alopecia areata. The source material was CD4+ T cells sorted from blood, sampled around week 54, from a patient treated with tofacitinib. V and J are TRBV29-1 and TRBJ1-6; 7 nucleotides line up with TRBD1. The CDR3 spells CSVAVTGDRSPLHF. CDR3 DNA sequence: TGCAGCGTCGCCGTCACAGGGGACCGTTCACCCCTCCACTTT.